The present entry profiles one TCR beta chain with its context. In the study's own analysis: Cell counts per sample came from amplifying reference gene primers. The repertoire was sequenced with immunoSEQ multiplex PCR; TCRdb's copy has only in-frame clones and lacks some. V and J calls and clone size are as listed in that table; D and trimming were resolved from the DNA. In the table there are some 250,000 clones, 80% to 90% of which are singletons. Germline CDR1 MDHEN, CDR2 SYDVKM. J was trimmed by 4 bases and V by 6 bases; bases with no gene match: 8. The CDR3 is 14 residues long. The entry originates in a study of blood T cell repertoires in COVID-19. At the level of the study: Samples taken during acute and convalescent COVID-19 were collected in the United States, Italy and Spain. Sources were T cells, B-cell-depleted T cells, or PBMCs; the material itself was cDNA or gDNA.

V gene TRBV28 combines with J gene TRBJ1-2, with 7 bases aligning to TRBD1. This TCR was sampled from a man aged 55 to 69 with acute or convalescent COVID-19. Sequencing used peripheral blood. The CDR3: CASSSGQASYGYTF. In DNA form, the CDR3 reads TGTGCCAGCAGCAGCGGACAGGCTTCCTATGGCTACACCTTC.